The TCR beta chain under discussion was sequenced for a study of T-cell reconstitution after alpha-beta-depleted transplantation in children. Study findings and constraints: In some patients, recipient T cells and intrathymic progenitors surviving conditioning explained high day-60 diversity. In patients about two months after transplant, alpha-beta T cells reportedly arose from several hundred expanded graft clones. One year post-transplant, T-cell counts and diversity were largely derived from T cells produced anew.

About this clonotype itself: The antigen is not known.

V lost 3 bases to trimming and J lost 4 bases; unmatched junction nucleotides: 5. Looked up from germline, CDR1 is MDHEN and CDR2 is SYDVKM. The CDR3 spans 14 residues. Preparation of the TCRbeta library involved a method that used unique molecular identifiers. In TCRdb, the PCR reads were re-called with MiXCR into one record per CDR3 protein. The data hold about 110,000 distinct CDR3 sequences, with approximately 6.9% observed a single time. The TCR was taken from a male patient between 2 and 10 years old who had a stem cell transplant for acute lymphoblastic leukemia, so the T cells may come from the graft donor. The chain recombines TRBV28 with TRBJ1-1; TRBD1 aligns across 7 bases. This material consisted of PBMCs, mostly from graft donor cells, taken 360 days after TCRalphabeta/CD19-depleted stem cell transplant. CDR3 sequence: CASSLTGLGTEAFF. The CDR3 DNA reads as TGTGCCAGCAGTTTGACAGGGTTGGGCACTGAAGCTTTCTTT.